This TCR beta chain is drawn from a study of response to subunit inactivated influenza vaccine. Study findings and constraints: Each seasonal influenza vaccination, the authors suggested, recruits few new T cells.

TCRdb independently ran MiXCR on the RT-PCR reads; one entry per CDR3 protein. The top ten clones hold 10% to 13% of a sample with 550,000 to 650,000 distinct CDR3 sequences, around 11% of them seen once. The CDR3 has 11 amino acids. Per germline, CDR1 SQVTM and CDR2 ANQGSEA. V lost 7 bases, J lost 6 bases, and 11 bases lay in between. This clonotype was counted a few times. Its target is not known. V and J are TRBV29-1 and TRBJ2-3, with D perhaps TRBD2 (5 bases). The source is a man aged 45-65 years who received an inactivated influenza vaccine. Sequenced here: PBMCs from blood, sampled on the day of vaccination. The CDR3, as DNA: TGCAGCGAGAGGAGGTCGGATACGCAGTATTTT. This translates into CSERRSDTQYF.